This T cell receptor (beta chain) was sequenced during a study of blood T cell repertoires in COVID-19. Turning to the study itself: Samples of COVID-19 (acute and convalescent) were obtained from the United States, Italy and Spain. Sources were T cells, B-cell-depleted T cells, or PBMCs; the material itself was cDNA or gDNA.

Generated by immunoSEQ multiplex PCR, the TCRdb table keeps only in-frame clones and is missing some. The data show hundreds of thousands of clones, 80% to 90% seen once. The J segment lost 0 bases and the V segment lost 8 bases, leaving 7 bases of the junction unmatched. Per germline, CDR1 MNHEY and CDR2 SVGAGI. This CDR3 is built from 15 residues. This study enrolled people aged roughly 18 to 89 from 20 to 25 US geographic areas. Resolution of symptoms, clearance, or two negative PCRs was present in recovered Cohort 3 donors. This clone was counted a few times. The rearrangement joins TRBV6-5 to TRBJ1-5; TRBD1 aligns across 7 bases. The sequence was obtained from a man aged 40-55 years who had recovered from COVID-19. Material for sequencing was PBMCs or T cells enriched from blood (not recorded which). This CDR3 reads CASGGGLYSNQPQHF. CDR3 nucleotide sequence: TGTGCCAGCGGAGGGGGCCTTTATAGCAATCAGCCCCAGCATTTT.